Presented here are 9 T cell receptor beta chains from one specimen sequenced in a study of shared clonotypes between healthy human individuals. Only in-frame clones appear in the TCRdb table, and some are missing; sequencing was by immunoSEQ multiplex PCR. The top ten hold about 0.94% of the sample, which has around 1.1 million clones, 77% seen once. Specimen: memory CD4+ T cells from PBMCs. Indicated subset: CD45RA-negative fraction. The receptors come from a man aged 18 to 29 in good health. Some clones in this sample may be carry-over from other donors' samples.

The V call is TRBV7-2, the J call TRBJ1-3, with a tentative D call TRBD1 (5 bases). V was pared by 2 bases and J by 1 base, with 9 bases between. Germline V gene data show CDR1 as SGHTA and CDR2 as FQGNSA. This CDR3 has 15 amino acids. The CDR3 DNA reads TGTGCCAGCAGCTTATACACAGGATCTGGAAACACCATATATTTT. This codes for CASSLYTGSGNTIYF. Variable domain in full (rest from reference TRBV7-2 and TRBJ1-3): GAGVSQSPSNKVTEKGKDVELRCDPISGHTALYWYRQSLGQGLEFLIYFQGNSAPDKSGLPSDRFSAERTGGSVSTLTIQRTQQEDSAVYLCASSLYTGSGNTIYFGEGSWLTVV.

The CDR3 loop reads CASSQDPFNYEQYF. CDR3 coding DNA: TGCGCCAGCAGCCAAGATCCGTTTAACTACGAGCAGTACTTC. V gene TRBV4-1 combines with J gene TRBJ2-7; D not certain. The CDR3 is made up of 14 amino acids. Germline V lookup: CDR1 MGHRA, CDR2 YSYEKL. Trimming took 0 bases from V and 3 from J, leaving 9 bases between them.

This clone was detected ten times or more. The chain couples TRBV5-1 to TRBJ2-1, with D uncertain. Germline CDR1 and CDR2: SGHRS and YFSETQ. The CDR3 covers 13 residues. Trimming took off 5 bases at V and 0 bases at J, with 6 bases between the two ends. CDR3 sequence (DNA): TGCGCCAGCAGGCCCGGCTCCTACAATGAGCAGTTCTTC. Residues: CASRPGSYNEQFF.

The chain employs TRBV13 and TRBJ2-7; a possible D gene is TRBD1 (6 bases). CDR1 PRHDT and CDR2 FYEKMQ come from the germline V gene (reference sequence). V gave up 5 bases and J gave up 5 bases, with 25 bases separating them. The CDR3 runs 17 residues. CDR3 bases: TGTGCCAGCAGCATAACCGGTTGGCTGGGGGCAAAGGACGAGCAGTACTTC. It translates to CASSITGWLGAKDEQYF.

The genes are TRBV27 and TRBJ1-2; maybe TRBD1 (5 bases). Per the germline V gene, CDR1 is MNHEY and CDR2 is SMNVEV (reference sequence). The germline V and J ends were trimmed by 3 bases and 5 bases, with 13 bases remaining between them. The length of the CDR3 is 14 residues. The CDR3 here is CASSLPGAPYGYTF. The CDR3 DNA reads as TGTGCCAGCAGTTTGCCCGGGGCCCCTTATGGCTACACCTTC.

V gene TRBV7-8 combines with J gene TRBJ2-4, with 10 bases identical to TRBD2. This CDR3 region has 13 residues. Unmatched junction bases numbered 9, after V lost 5 bases and J lost 14 bases. Per germline, CDR1 SGHVS and CDR2 FQNEAQ. CDR3 coding DNA: TGTGCCAGCAGCGCTTCATCCGGGACTAGCGAGTACTTC. Residues: CASSASSGTSEYF.

The chain recombines TRBV2 with TRBJ2-7, with 7 bases aligning to TRBD2. This CDR3 region has 12 residues. Germline lookup yields CDR1 SNHLY and CDR2 FYNNEI. Trimming removed 4 bases from V and 6 bases from J; junction bases left unmatched: 3. Here the CDR3 reads CASSAGLTEQYF. CDR3 DNA: TGTGCCAGCAGTGCGGGACTAACCGAGCAGTACTTC.

The chain has TRBV6-6 and TRBJ1-1; TRBD1 matches 9 bases. V lost 4 bases and J lost 5; bases outside the gene matches: 8. The CDR3 is made up of 15 amino acids. Germline values: CDR1 MNHNY, CDR2 SVGAGI (reference sequence). In nucleotides, the CDR3 is TGTGCCAGCAGTTTCTTACAGGGGGCGAAAACTGAAGCTTTCTTT. Amino acids: CASSFLQGAKTEAFF.

This clone was found once. The V gene is TRBV11-2, the J gene TRBJ2-7, with D perhaps matching TRBD1 or TRBD2 (6 bases each). V lost 4 bases and J lost 6, with 19 bases in between. There are 15 residues in the CDR3. Germline loops: CDR1 SGHAT, CDR2 FQNNGV. This CDR3 is CASSSKRGARSEQYF. Written as DNA, the CDR3 is TGTGCCAGCAGCTCGAAAAGGGGGGCCAGGTCCGAGCAGTACTTC. The variable domain in full, completed from reference TRBV11-2 and TRBJ2-7, reads EAGVAQSPRYKIIEKRQSVAFWCNPISGHATLYWYQQILGQGPKLLIQFQNNGVVDDSQLPKDRFSAERLKGVDSTLKIQPAKLEDSAVYLCASSSKRGARSEQYFGPGTRLTVT.